This T cell receptor (beta chain) originates from a study of T cell changes during pregnancy in multiple sclerosis. V was clipped by 7 bases and J by 4 bases; unmatched bases: 6. Looked up from germline, CDR1 is MNHNY and CDR2 is SVGAGI (reference sequence). The CDR3 is 14 amino acids. Method: immunoSEQ multiplex PCR; TCRdb's copy keeps in-frame clones and lacks some. The sample has just under 65,000 clones, 91% seen once. The material was peripheral blood, obtained after pregnancy. This TCR was sampled from a female donor in good health, enrolled as a control in a pregnancy study. The chain recombines TRBV6-6 with TRBJ1-1; TRBD1 agrees at 10 bases. The CDR3 sequence: CASKSRTGGTEAFF. The CDR3 DNA sequence: TGTGCCAGCAAATCACGGACAGGGGGCACTGAAGCTTTCTTT.